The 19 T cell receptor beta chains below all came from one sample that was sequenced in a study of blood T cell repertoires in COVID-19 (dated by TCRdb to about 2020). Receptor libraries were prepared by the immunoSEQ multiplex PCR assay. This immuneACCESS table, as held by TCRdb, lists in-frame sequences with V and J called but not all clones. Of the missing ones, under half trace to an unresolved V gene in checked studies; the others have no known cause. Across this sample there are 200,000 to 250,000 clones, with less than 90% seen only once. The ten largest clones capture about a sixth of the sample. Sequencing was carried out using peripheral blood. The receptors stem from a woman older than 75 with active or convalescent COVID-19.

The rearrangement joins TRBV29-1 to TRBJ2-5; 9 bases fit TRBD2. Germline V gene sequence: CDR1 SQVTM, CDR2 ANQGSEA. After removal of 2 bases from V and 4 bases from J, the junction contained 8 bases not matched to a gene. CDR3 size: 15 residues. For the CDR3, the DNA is TGCAGCGTTGAAAGAGGCGGGGGGGCCGGAGAGACCCAGTACTTC. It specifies CSVERGGGAGETQYF.

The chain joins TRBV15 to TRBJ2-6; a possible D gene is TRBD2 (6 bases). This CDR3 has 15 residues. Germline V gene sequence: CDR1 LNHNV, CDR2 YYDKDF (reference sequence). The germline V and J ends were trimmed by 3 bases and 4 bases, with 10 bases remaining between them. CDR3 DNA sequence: TGTGCCACCAGCAGCGGAGGGTCAGGGGCCAACGTCCTGACTTTC. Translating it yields CATSSGGSGANVLTF.

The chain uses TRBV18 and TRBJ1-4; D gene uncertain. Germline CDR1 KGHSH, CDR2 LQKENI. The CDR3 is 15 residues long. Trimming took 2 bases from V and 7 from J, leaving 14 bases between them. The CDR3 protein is CASSPSMGAVEKLFF. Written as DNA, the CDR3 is TGTGCCAGCTCACCATCTATGGGAGCTGTTGAAAAACTGTTTTTT.

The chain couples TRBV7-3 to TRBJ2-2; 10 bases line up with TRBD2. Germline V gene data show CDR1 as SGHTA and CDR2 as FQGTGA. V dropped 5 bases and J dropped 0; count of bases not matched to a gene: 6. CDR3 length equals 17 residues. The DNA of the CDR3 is TGTGCCAGCAGCATCTTAGCGGGAGGTTCGAACACCGGGGAGCTGTTTTTT. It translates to CASSILAGGSNTGELFF.

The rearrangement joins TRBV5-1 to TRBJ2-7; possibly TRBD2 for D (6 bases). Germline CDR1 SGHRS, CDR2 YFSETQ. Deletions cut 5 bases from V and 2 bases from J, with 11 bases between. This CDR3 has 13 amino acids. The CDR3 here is CASRRDSPYEQYF. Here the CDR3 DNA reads TGCGCCAGCAGGAGGGACTCCCCCTACGAGCAGTACTTC.

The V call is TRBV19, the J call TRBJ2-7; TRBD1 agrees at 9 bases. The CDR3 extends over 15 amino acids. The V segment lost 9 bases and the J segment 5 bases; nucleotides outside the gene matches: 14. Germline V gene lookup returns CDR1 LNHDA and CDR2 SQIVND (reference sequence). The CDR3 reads CASRRTGTGIDEQYF. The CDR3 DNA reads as TGTGCCAGCCGTCGGACCGGGACAGGGATCGACGAGCAGTACTTC. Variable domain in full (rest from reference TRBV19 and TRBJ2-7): DGGITQSPKYLFRKEGQNVTLSCEQNLNHDAMYWYRQDPGQGLRLIYYSQIVNDFQKGDIAEGYSVSREKKESFPLTVTSAQKNPTAFYLCASRRTGTGIDEQYFGPGTRLTVT.

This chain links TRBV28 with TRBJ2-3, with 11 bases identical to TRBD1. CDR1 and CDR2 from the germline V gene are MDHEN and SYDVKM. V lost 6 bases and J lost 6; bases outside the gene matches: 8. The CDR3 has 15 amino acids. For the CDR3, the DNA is TGTGCCAGCAGCTCCCGGGACAGGGGGAGGGATACGCAGTATTTT. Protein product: CASSSRDRGRDTQYF.

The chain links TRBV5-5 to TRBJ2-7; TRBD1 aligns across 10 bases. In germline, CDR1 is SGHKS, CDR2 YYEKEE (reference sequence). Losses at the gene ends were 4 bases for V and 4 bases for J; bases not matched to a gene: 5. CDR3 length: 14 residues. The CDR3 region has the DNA TGTGCCAGCAGCCCGGGACAGGGGTGGTACGAGCAGTACTTC. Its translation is CASSPGQGWYEQYF.

CDR3 sequence: CASSVGGQGTYEQYF. The CDR3 DNA reads as TGTGCCAGCAGCGTAGGCGGACAGGGTACCTACGAGCAGTACTTC. The chain joins TRBV9 to TRBJ2-7, with TRBD1 matching over 8 bases. Germline V CDR1 and CDR2: SGDLS, YYNGEE. The V gene end was trimmed by 0 bases and the J gene end by 2 bases; junction bases not matched to a gene: 4. The CDR3 has 15 amino acids.

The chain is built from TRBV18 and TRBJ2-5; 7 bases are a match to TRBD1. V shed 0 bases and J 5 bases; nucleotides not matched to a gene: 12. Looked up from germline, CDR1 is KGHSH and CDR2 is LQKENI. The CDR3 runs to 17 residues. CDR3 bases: TGTGCCAGCTCACCACCGGGACAGAGGAAGGGTGGGGAGACCCAGTACTTC. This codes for CASSPPGQRKGGETQYF.

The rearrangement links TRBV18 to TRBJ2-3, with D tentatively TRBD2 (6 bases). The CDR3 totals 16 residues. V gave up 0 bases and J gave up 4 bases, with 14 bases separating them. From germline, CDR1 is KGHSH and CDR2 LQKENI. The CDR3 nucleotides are TGTGCCAGCTCACCACCGGGGGGTAATTTTGCAGATACGCAGTATTTT. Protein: CASSPPGGNFADTQYF. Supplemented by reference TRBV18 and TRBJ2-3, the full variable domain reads NAGVMQNPRHLVRRRGQEARLRCSPMKGHSHVYWYRQLPEEGLKFMVYLQKENIIDESGMPKERFSAEFPKEGPSILRIQQVVRGDSAAYFCASSPPGGNFADTQYFGPGTRLTVL.

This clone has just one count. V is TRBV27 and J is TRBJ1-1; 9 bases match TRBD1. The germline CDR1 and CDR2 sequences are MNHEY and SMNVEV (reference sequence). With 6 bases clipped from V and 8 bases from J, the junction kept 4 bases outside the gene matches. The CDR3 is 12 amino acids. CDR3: CASSTGTGEAFF. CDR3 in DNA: TGTGCCAGCAGCACCGGGACAGGGGAAGCTTTCTTT.

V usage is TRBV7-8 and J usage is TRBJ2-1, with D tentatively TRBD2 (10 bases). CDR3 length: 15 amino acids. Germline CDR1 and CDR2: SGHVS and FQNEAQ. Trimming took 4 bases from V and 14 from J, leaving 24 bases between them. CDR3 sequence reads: CASSSGTGRTSGEFF. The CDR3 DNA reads TGTGCCAGCAGCTCGGGGACAGGGAGGACTAGCGGTGAGTTCTTC.

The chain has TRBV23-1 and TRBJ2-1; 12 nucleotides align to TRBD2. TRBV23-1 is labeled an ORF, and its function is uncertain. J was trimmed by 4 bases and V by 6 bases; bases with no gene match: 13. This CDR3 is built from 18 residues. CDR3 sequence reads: CASSQNVRTSGVYNEQFF. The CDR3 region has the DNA TGCGCCAGCAGCCAGAACGTTAGGACTAGCGGGGTTTACAATGAGCAGTTCTTC.

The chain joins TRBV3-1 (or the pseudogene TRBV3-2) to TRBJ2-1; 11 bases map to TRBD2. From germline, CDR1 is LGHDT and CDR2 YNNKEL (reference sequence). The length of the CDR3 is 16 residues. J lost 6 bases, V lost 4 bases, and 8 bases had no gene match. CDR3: CASSPLIAGGLNEQFF. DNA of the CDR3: TGTGCCAGCAGCCCCCTTATAGCGGGGGGGCTCAATGAGCAGTTCTTC.

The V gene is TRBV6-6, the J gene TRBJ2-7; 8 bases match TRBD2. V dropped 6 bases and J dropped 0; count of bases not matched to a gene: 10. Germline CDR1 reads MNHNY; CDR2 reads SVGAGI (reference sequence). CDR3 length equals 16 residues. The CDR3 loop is CASSPSGGVSSYEQYF. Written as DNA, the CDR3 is TGTGCCAGCAGCCCCAGCGGGGGTGTAAGCTCCTACGAGCAGTACTTC.

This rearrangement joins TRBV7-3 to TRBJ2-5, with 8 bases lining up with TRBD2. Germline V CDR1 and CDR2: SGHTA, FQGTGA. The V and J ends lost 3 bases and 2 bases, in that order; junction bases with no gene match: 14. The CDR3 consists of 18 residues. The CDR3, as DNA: TGTGCCAGCAGCTTCAGCCCTATGCAGCGGGAGTTACAAGAGACCCAGTACTTC. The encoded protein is CASSFSPMQRELQETQYF.

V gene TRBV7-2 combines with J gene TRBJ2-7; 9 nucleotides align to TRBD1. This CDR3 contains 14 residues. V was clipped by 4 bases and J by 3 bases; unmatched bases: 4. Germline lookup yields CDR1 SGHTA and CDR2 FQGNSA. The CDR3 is CASSSGTGFYEQYF. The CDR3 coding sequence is TGTGCCAGCAGCTCCGGGACAGGGTTCTACGAGCAGTACTTC. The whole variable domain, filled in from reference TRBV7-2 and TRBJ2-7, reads GAGVSQSPSNKVTEKGKDVELRCDPISGHTALYWYRQSLGQGLEFLIYFQGNSAPDKSGLPSDRFSAERTGGSVSTLTIQRTQQEDSAVYLCASSSGTGFYEQYFGPGTRLTVT.

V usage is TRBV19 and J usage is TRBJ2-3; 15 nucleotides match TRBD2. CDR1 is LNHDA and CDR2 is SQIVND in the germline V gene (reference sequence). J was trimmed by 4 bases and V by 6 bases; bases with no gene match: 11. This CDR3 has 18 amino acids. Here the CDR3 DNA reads TGTGCCAGTAGGGGACTAGCGGGAGGTCCCTTGGGCGCAGATACGCAGTATTTT. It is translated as CASRGLAGGPLGADTQYF.